Listed below are T cell receptor beta chains from one sample, sequenced in a study of T cells after yellow fever vaccination. TCRdb redid the calling of the 5' RACE reads with MiXCR, one entry per CDR3 protein. Of 250,000 to 400,000 distinct CDR3 sequences in the sample, around 4.3% were seen once. The sample was PBMCs, taken 15 days after the yellow fever booster vaccination. Receptors were obtained from a man younger than 35 who received the YFV17D yellow fever vaccine. CDR3s include the opening cysteine and the closing phenylalanine or tryptophan. A D gene is named only where the DNA matches it firmly. Some rows mark clone size as missing; the rest say once, few, many or name a class of expanded clone.

v_gene	d_gene	abundance	j_gene	CDR3nt	CDR3aa
TRBV6-6	.	few	TRBJ1-3	TGTGCCAGCAGCCGGACCGTTGGAAACACCATATATTTT	CASSRTVGNTIYF
TRBV5-1	TRBD2	once	TRBJ2-3	TGCGCGAGCAGCTTGGAGATAGCGGTCCGGGGGGCAGATACGCAGTATTTT	CASSLEIAVRGADTQYF
TRBV6-2/TRBV6-3	TRBD1	few	TRBJ1-1	TGTGCCAGCAGTTACGTCCCGGGACAGGGGGTGAACACTGAAGCTTTCTTT	CASSYVPGQGVNTEAFF
TRBV29-1	.	many	TRBJ2-1	TGCAGCGTTGGCGATGAGCAGTTCTTC	CSVGDEQFF
TRBV11-2	.	many	TRBJ2-5	TGTGCCAGCAGCTCACCACGCGGGTCCCAAGAGACCCAGTACTTC	CASSSPRGSQETQYF
TRBV5-1	.	many	TRBJ1-2	TGCGCCAGCAGCTTGGGACAGCCGGCGTTCTACACCTTC	CASSLGQPAFYTF
TRBV10-3	.	few	TRBJ2-2	TGTGCCATCGGAGGGGGAGGGGCCGGGGAGCTGTTTTTT	CAIGGGGAGELFF
TRBV6-1	.	many	TRBJ2-5	TGTGCCAGCAGTGAACGGTACCAAGAGACCCAGTACTTC	CASSERYQETQYF
TRBV5-1	TRBD2	many	TRBJ2-2	TGCGCCAGCAGCCCGCCCGATAGACTAGCGGGGGGCCCAAAGACCGGGGAGCTGTTTTTT	CASSPPDRLAGGPKTGELFF
TRBV7-6	.	.	TRBJ2-2	TGTGCCAGCAGCTTAAGATTGGCCGGGGAGCTGTTTTTT	CASSLRLAGELFF
TRBV5-1	TRBD2	many	TRBJ2-3	TGCGCCAGCAGCTCCATCGCGGGGGGGCAAGATACGCAGTATTTT	CASSSIAGGQDTQYF
TRBV28	.	.	TRBJ1-2	TGTGCCAGCAGCCAGCCCGGGGGTGTCTATGGCTACACCTTC	CASSQPGGVYGYTF
TRBV25-1	.	.	TRBJ1-2	TGTGCCAGCAGTGGGGAGGGACACCGCCTCTATGGCTACACCTTC	CASSGEGHRLYGYTF
TRBV29-1	TRBD2	many	TRBJ2-1	TGCAGCGTCGTAGCGGGGGGCACATACAATGAGCAGTTCTTC	CSVVAGGTYNEQFF
TRBV5-1	.	few	TRBJ1-1	TGCGCCAGCAGCCGTCTGGCAGGGGACACTGAAGCTTTCTTT	CASSRLAGDTEAFF
TRBV11-1	.	many	TRBJ2-5	TGTGCCAGCAGCTCCGCCCAAGCAGGAGGCCAAGAGACCCAGTACTTC	CASSSAQAGGQETQYF
TRBV20-1	TRBD1	.	TRBJ2-3	TGCAGTGCTAGCCCGCTGAGGGACAGGGCATGGCATACGCAGTATTTT	CSASPLRDRAWHTQYF
TRBV7-2	TRBD1	.	TRBJ1-6	TGTGCCAGCAGCTGGCCCGGGACAGGGGGTCGGAATTCACCCCTCCACTTT	CASSWPGTGGRNSPLHF
TRBV18	.	few	TRBJ1-6	TGTGCCAGCTCTCAGGCCCCAGGGAATTCACCCCTCCACTTT	CASSQAPGNSPLHF
TRBV28	TRBD1	many	TRBJ1-5	TGTGCCAGCAGTCCGACCGGGACAGGCTATAGCAATCAGCCCCAGCATTTT	CASSPTGTGYSNQPQHF
TRBV7-2	TRBD2	few	TRBJ2-1	TGTGCCAGCAGCTCCCCGCGGGGGGCCACGGGGTGGGATGAGCAGTTCTTC	CASSSPRGATGWDEQFF
TRBV6-5	TRBD2	.	TRBJ2-1	TGTGCCAGCAGTAGGGGACTAGCAGATAGCTCCTACAATGAGCAGTTCTTC	CASSRGLADSSYNEQFF
TRBV9	.	few	TRBJ2-7	TGTGCCAGCAGCGTCAGGGGGGAAGAGCAGTACTTC	CASSVRGEEQYF
TRBV7-6	TRBD2	many	TRBJ2-1	TGTGCCAGCAGCTTAGGACTAGCGGACAACAATGAGCAGTTCTTC	CASSLGLADNNEQFF
TRBV9	.	few	TRBJ2-5	TGTGCCAGCGGGGGGTCGGAGACCCAGTACTTC	CASGGSETQYF
TRBV7-2	TRBD2	few	TRBJ2-2	TGTGCCAGCAGCTTATTTGCTAGCGGGGGGGCCCACACCGGGGAGCTGTTTTTT	CASSLFASGGAHTGELFF
TRBV6-2/TRBV6-3	.	many	TRBJ1-1	TGTGCCAGCAGCAGTCCTTGGCTGTCAGGGGATTACACTGAAGCTTTCTTT	CASSSPWLSGDYTEAFF
TRBV4-1	TRBD1	few	TRBJ1-6	TGCGCCAGCAGCCCTACAGGGGTTCCACCCCTCCACTTT	CASSPTGVPPLHF
TRBV4-1	TRBD2	.	TRBJ2-5	TGCGCCAGCAGCCAAGATGCGGGGGGAGAGACCCAGTACTTC	CASSQDAGGETQYF
TRBV29-1	.	many	TRBJ2-1	TGCAGCGTTGACTCCCAAGGGAATGAGCAGTTCTTC	CSVDSQGNEQFF